Listed below are T cell receptor beta chains from one sample, sequenced in a study of blood T cell repertoires in COVID-19. Repertoires were generated with immunoSEQ multiplex PCR, while TCRdb's copy carries only in-frame clones and drops some. The data contain 380,000 or so clones, over 65% of them singletons. The specimen was peripheral blood. Every receptor here comes from a human donor with acute or convalescent COVID-19. The donor label of this sample is uncertain. CDR3s include the opening cysteine and the closing phenylalanine or tryptophan. The D gene is left open where the match is weak.

J: TRBJ2-2
V: TRBV18
D: -
CDR3: CASSPQNTGELFF

J: TRBJ2-2
V: TRBV5-1
D: -
CDR3: CASSGTISDWGGTGELFF

J: TRBJ2-7
V: TRBV27
D: TRBD2
CDR3: CASSLNALAIHEQYF

J: TRBJ1-5
V: TRBV18
D: -
CDR3: CASRGRNDQPQHF

J: TRBJ1-1
V: TRBV5-4
D: TRBD1
CDR3: CASSSGTGKRTEAFF

J: TRBJ2-2
V: TRBV3-1/TRBV3-2
D: -
CDR3: CASSQLSNTGELFF

J: TRBJ2-1
V: TRBV4-1
D: -
CDR3: CASSQEQGRYNEQFF

J: TRBJ2-7
V: TRBV4-1
D: TRBD2
CDR3: CASSPGTSEYEQYF

J: TRBJ2-7
V: TRBV5-1
D: -
CDR3: CASSFQGNSYEQYF

J: TRBJ1-2
V: TRBV27
D: -
CDR3: CASRQDGSFRGGYTF

J: TRBJ1-1
V: TRBV7-9
D: -
CDR3: CASSPEVGSQMNTEAFF

J: TRBJ2-2
V: TRBV2
D: TRBD2
CDR3: CASSEALGASGSPNTGELFF

J: TRBJ2-7
V: TRBV3-1/TRBV3-2
D: TRBD1
CDR3: CASRQGGEQYF

J: TRBJ1-3
V: TRBV30
D: -
CDR3: CAWSIRGGRTGNTIYF

J: TRBJ1-3
V: TRBV2
D: -
CDR3: CASSGHFSGNTIYF

J: TRBJ2-1
V: TRBV29-1
D: TRBD2
CDR3: CSVEDLGLAGGSSYNEQFF

J: TRBJ1-5
V: TRBV6-5
D: -
CDR3: CASSYSWGGNQPQHF

J: TRBJ1-2
V: TRBV29-1
D: -
CDR3: CSVEDQKFYGYTF

J: TRBJ2-3
V: TRBV4-1
D: TRBD2
CDR3: CASSQVRTSGRDTQYF

J: TRBJ2-5
V: TRBV2
D: -
CDR3: CASKSHPTNQETQYF

J: TRBJ2-7
V: TRBV5-1
D: TRBD2
CDR3: CASSLEGLIDEQYF

J: TRBJ1-2
V: TRBV19
D: -
CDR3: CASNEGTRGVYGYTF

J: TRBJ1-1
V: TRBV28
D: -
CDR3: CASGEFITEAFF

J: TRBJ2-7
V: TRBV6-1
D: -
CDR3: CASSEGPRGRYEQYF

J: TRBJ1-5
V: TRBV27
D: -
CDR3: CASSSRGGSDQPQHF

J: TRBJ1-3
V: TRBV29-1
D: -
CDR3: CSVVDSRNTIYF

J: TRBJ2-1
V: TRBV10-3
D: TRBD1
CDR3: CAIKRQGALNEQFF

J: TRBJ2-7
V: TRBV5-1
D: -
CDR3: CASSSKRSSGEQYF

J: TRBJ2-5
V: TRBV11-3
D: TRBD1
CDR3: CASSAGTGALETQYF

J: TRBJ2-5
V: TRBV2
D: TRBD1
CDR3: CASSSGQGAWETQYF

J: TRBJ1-2
V: TRBV12-3/TRBV12-4
D: -
CDR3: CASSLQGSSGYTF

J: TRBJ1-1
V: TRBV28
D: -
CDR3: CASRPTGFLNTEAFF